The rows below give T cell receptor beta chains drawn from one sample of a study of memory CD4+ T cells and cytomegalovirus serostatus. TCRdb's copy holds only in-frame clones and misses some; the assay was immunoSEQ multiplex PCR. The sample holds some 48,000 clones; 75% to 85% are singletons and the top ten take 0.5% to 0.7%. Sequenced material: memory CD4+ T cells from blood. The receptors shown here come from an adult in good health and CMV-seronegative. The CDR3 runs from the conserved cysteine through the conserved F or W. D genes are given only for firm matches. Some rows mark clone size as missing; the rest say once, few, many or name a class of expanded clone.

d_gene	j_gene	v_gene	abundance	CDR3nt	CDR3aa
.	TRBJ2-1	TRBV7-3	.	TGTGCCAGCAGCCACGACAAGTACAATGAGCAGTTCTTC	CASSHDKYNEQFF
.	TRBJ2-3	TRBV7-9	.	TGTGCCAGCAGCAAGCGGACCACAGATACGCAGTATTTT	CASSKRTTDTQYF
TRBD1	TRBJ1-2	TRBV6-6	.	TGTGCCAGCAGTTTTCAGGGGGCGGAGGATGGCTACACCTTC	CASSFQGAEDGYTF
TRBD1	TRBJ2-3	TRBV6-1	.	TGTGCCAGCAGCAGGACAGGGGGTACGGATACGCAGTATTTT	CASSRTGGTDTQYF
TRBD1	TRBJ1-1	TRBV5-4	.	TGTGCCAGCAGCATACCGGGACAGGGGATGGTAGGGACTGAAGCTTTCTTT	CASSIPGQGMVGTEAFF
.	TRBJ2-4	TRBV2	.	TGTGCCAGCAGGGGAGACAGTTACCTCAAAAACATTCAGTACTTC	CASRGDSYLKNIQYF
TRBD1	TRBJ1-1	TRBV4-1	.	TGCGCCAGCAGCCGGACCCGGGACAGGGGGTTTGCGAACACTGAAGCTTTCTTT	CASSRTRDRGFANTEAFF
.	TRBJ2-1	TRBV18	once	TGTGCCAGCTCACCAGGCAGAAATGAGCAGTTCTTC	CASSPGRNEQFF
.	TRBJ1-2	TRBV30	.	TGTGCCTGGAGTGTGATTGAAGGACGGCGAATATATGGCTACACCTTC	CAWSVIEGRRIYGYTF
TRBD2	TRBJ2-1	TRBV27	.	TGTGCCAGCAGGCGGCCCGGGACTAGCCGTAATGAGCAGTTCTTC	CASRRPGTSRNEQFF
.	TRBJ2-6	TRBV6-5	.	TGTGCCAGCAGTTACGGGGGCTCTGGGGCCAACGTCCTGACTTTC	CASSYGGSGANVLTF
.	TRBJ2-3	TRBV6-1	.	TGTGCCAGCAGTGACGCCTTTAGCGGCAGGGTTACAGATACGCAGTATTTT	CASSDAFSGRVTDTQYF
TRBD2	TRBJ2-1	TRBV28	.	TGTGCCAGCAGCCCTAGGCTGGGACTAGCTAACTACAATGAGCAGTTCTTC	CASSPRLGLANYNEQFF
.	TRBJ2-7	TRBV21-1	.	TGTGCCAGCAGCCCTCCGGACAGCAACGAGCAGTACTTC	CASSPPDSNEQYF
.	TRBJ1-1	TRBV2	few	TGTGCCAGCAGTGATCGGGGGAGGGACACTGAAGCTTTCTTT	CASSDRGRDTEAFF
.	TRBJ1-3	TRBV14	.	TGTGCCAGCAGCCAAGAGGCCCCGACTTTAAACACCATATATTTT	CASSQEAPTLNTIYF
TRBD1	TRBJ2-2	TRBV28	.	TGTGCCAGCAGACCAAGACAGGGTAGGCTGTTTTTT	CASRPRQGRLFF
.	TRBJ1-2	TRBV2	.	TGTGCCAGCAGTGCTACAGGGTCCTATGGCTACACCTTC	CASSATGSYGYTF
TRBD2	TRBJ2-1	TRBV28	.	TGTGCCAGCACCAAACTCGGGACTAGCGGGTATGAGCAGTTCTTC	CASTKLGTSGYEQFF
.	TRBJ2-7	TRBV2	.	TGTGCCAGCACGGGGGTTACAGGGCAAAGCTCCTACGAGCAGTACTTC	CASTGVTGQSSYEQYF
TRBD2	TRBJ2-7	TRBV5-1	few	TGCGCCAGCAGCTTGCTCGCGGGAGGCTCCTACGAGCAGTACTTC	CASSLLAGGSYEQYF
TRBD2	TRBJ2-2	TRBV29-1	.	TGCAGCGTTGTGGGTCTAGCGGGTAACACCGGGGAGCTGTTTTTT	CSVVGLAGNTGELFF
.	TRBJ2-5	TRBV28	.	TGTGCCAGCAGTTTGGGGGGACAAGAGACCCAGTACTTC	CASSLGGQETQYF
.	TRBJ2-5	TRBV7-6	.	TGTGCCAGCAGCTTAGTTCGAAAAGAGACCCAGTACTTC	CASSLVRKETQYF
.	TRBJ2-5	TRBV7-9	.	TGTGCCAGCGGGGAGTCGTACGTACGGGACCAGTACTTC	CASGESYVRDQYF
.	TRBJ1-2	TRBV29-1	.	TGCAGCGTTGAATTACAGGTGGGAAGCTATGGCTACACCTTC	CSVELQVGSYGYTF
.	TRBJ2-3	TRBV18	medium-sized	TGTGCCAGCTCACCAGTCCCAGATACGCAGTATTTT	CASSPVPDTQYF
TRBD1	TRBJ2-2	TRBV19	.	TGTGCCAGTAGTGTACAGGGGACGAACACCGGGGAGCTGTTTTTT	CASSVQGTNTGELFF
.	TRBJ2-2	TRBV5-1	.	TGCGCCAGCAGCTTGGAGGGTACCGGGGAGCTGTTTTTT	CASSLEGTGELFF
.	TRBJ2-4	TRBV13	.	TGTGCCAGCAGCCTGGGCCGTCTATTAGCCAAAAACATTCAGTACTTC	CASSLGRLLAKNIQYF
TRBD1	TRBJ1-2	TRBV2	.	TGTGCCAGCGGTGAGACAGGGGCTGACTATGGCTACACCTTC	CASGETGADYGYTF
.	TRBJ2-7	TRBV27	.	TGTGCCAGCAGCCGATTCCCGGGACTGGGCCTCGAGCAGTACTTC	CASSRFPGLGLEQYF
.	TRBJ2-7	TRBV20-1	.	TGCAGTGCTACTGGGTCGGAGCAGTACTTC	CSATGSEQYF
.	TRBJ1-4	TRBV5-1	.	TGCGCCAGCAGCTTGGAGGGGGGGCGCAATGAAAAACTGTTTTTT	CASSLEGGRNEKLFF
.	TRBJ2-7	TRBV18	.	TGTGCCAGCTCACCAAGCGCACAGCGAGGCTACGAGCAGTACTTC	CASSPSAQRGYEQYF
.	TRBJ2-3	TRBV6-5	.	TGTGCCAGCAGTTTACGGGGCGCAGGGGCCACAGATACGCAGTATTTT	CASSLRGAGATDTQYF
.	TRBJ2-5	TRBV2	.	TGTGCCAGCAGGAACAGGGATCCCGGGGAGACCCAGTACTTC	CASRNRDPGETQYF
TRBD1	TRBJ2-7	TRBV5-1	.	TGCGCCAGCAGCTTGACAGGGGGCTACGAGCAGTACTTC	CASSLTGGYEQYF
.	TRBJ2-1	TRBV7-2	.	TGTGCCAGCAGGCGACAGGCAAACTCCTACAATGAGCAGTTCTTC	CASRRQANSYNEQFF
.	TRBJ2-2	TRBV7-7	.	TGTGCTAGCAGCTCAGGGAGCCCCGGGGAGCTGTTTTTT	CASSSGSPGELFF
.	TRBJ2-7	TRBV2	.	TGTGCCAGCTTTCGGGACTACGAGCAGTACTTC	CASFRDYEQYF
.	TRBJ2-2	TRBV5-1	.	TGCGCCAGCAGCTTGCAGCATTCGGCCGGGGAGCTGTTTTTT	CASSLQHSAGELFF
.	TRBJ2-2	TRBV30	.	TGTGCCTGGACTCTGGGGCAGGGGCTGTTTTTT	CAWTLGQGLFF